This T cell receptor beta chain was observed in a study of shared clonotypes between healthy human individuals. In the study overall: Donor composition was a couple of women and three men, aged 18 to 49. Whole-study results and caveats: Unshared clonotypes carried lower generation probabilities than those common to all four donors.

As defined, naive CD8 cells were CD45RO-negative and positively selected for CCR7, with terminally differentiated effector memory CD45RA+ cells excluded. Study processing details: In the immunoSEQ data, sequences were junction-only and lacked quality scores, so filtering differed. Repertoires were generated with immunoSEQ multiplex PCR, while TCRdb's copy carries only in-frame clones and drops some. D and trimming were read from the DNA, whereas the V and J calls and clone size are those reported in that table. The table lists about 2.1 million clones, about 94% of them singletons. The CDR3 sequence is 14 residues long. Per the germline V gene, CDR1 is SGHRS and CDR2 is YFSETQ. Trimming stripped 4 bases from V and 1 base from J, with 11 bases between. On this clone: The antigen remains undetermined.

Source material: naive CD8+ T cells from PBMCs. The sequence was collected from a man aged 18-30 years in good health. Some clones in this sample may be carry-over from other donors' samples. V and J are TRBV5-1 and TRBJ2-5; no clear D gene. CDR3 sequence reads: CASSPRVPQETQYF. The CDR3 DNA reads TGCGCCAGCAGCCCCCGAGTCCCCCAAGAGACCCAGTACTTC.